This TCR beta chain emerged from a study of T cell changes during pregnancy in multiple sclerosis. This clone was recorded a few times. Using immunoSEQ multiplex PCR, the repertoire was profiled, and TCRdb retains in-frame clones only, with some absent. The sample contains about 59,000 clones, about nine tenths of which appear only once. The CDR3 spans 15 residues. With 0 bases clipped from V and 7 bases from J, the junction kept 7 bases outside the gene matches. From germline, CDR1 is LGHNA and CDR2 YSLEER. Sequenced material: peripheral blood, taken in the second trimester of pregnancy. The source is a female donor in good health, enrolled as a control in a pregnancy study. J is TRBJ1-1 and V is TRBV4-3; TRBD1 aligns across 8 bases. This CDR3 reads CASSQDADRVYEAFF. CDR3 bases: TGCGCCAGCAGCCAAGATGCGGACAGGGTCTATGAAGCTTTCTTT.